The 18 T cell receptor beta chains listed next were all sequenced from one sample in a study of T-cell reconstitution after alpha-beta-depleted transplantation in children. Preparing the TCRbeta library involved the use of unique molecular identifiers. In TCRdb, the PCR reads were re-called with MiXCR into one record per CDR3 protein. The sample includes around 600,000 distinct CDR3 sequences, roughly 15% of them seen just once. The sequences come from PBMCs from the stem cell graft donor, collected from the stem cell graft. These receptors originate from a human donor who donated a stem cell graft to a child with acute myeloid leukemia.

This clonotype has a handful of counts. This chain connects TRBV4-3 to TRBJ1-1, with TRBD1 as a possible D gene (5 bases). The CDR3 has 13 amino acids. In germline, CDR1 is LGHNA, CDR2 YSLEER. The V and J ends lost 1 base and 6 bases respectively, with 9 bases between them. The CDR3 DNA reads TGCGCCAGCAGCCAAGCCCCGACAGCTGAAGCTTTCTTT. It codes for CASSQAPTAEAFF.

The chain recombines TRBV7-2 with TRBJ2-1, with a weak D call TRBD2 (6 bases). The CDR3 runs 15 residues. V lost 1 base and J 9 bases, leaving 16 bases between the germline ends. Germline V gene data show CDR1 as SGHTA and CDR2 as FQGNSA. CDR3 in DNA: TGTGCCAGCAGCTTAGGGGCGAGACTAGTAGGTGAGCAGTTCTTC. This translates into CASSLGARLVGEQFF.

This clonotype turned up a few times. The rearrangement links TRBV15 to TRBJ2-6, with 7 bases matching TRBD1. The length of the CDR3 is 16 residues. From germline, CDR1 is LNHNV and CDR2 YYDKDF (reference sequence). V lost 3 bases and J lost 4; bases outside the gene matches: 6. The CDR3 DNA reads TGTGCCACCAGCAGGACGACAGGGCCCGGGGCCAACGTCCTGACTTTC. Its translation: CATSRTTGPGANVLTF.

This clonotype was detected many times. CDR3 bases: TGCAGTATCGAGGGCACCATGAACACTGAAGCTTTCTTT. Residues: CSIEGTMNTEAFF. V gene TRBV29-1 combines with J gene TRBJ1-1; D remains ambiguous. CDR3 size: 13 residues. From germline, CDR1 is SQVTM and CDR2 ANQGSEA. The variable domain in full, with the rest retrieved from reference TRBV29-1 and TRBJ1-1, is SAVISQKPSRDICQRGTSLTIQCQVDSQVTMMFWYRQQPGQSLTLIATANQGSEATYESGFVIDKFPISRPNLTFSTLTVSNMSPEDSSIYLCSIEGTMNTEAFFGQGTRLTVV.

This clonotype appeared many times. The chain couples TRBV20-1 to TRBJ2-7; D not resolved. Germline V gives CDR1 DFQATT, CDR2 SNEGSKA (reference sequence). CDR3 length equals 13 residues. The ends were cut back, 4 bases at V and 0 bases at J, with 10 bases in the middle. The CDR3 sequence: CSATGPLSYEQYV. The CDR3 DNA reads as TGCAGTGCTACCGGTCCGCTCTCCTACGAGCAGTACGTC.

The chain couples TRBV20-1 to TRBJ1-1, with TRBD1 as a possible D gene (6 bases). Deletions cut 4 bases from V and 2 bases from J, with 29 bases between. Germline V lookup: CDR1 DFQATT, CDR2 SNEGSKA (reference sequence). The CDR3 length is 19 residues. The CDR3 DNA reads TGCAGTGCTACTCCTAACCTCGGAATCGGGACAAGGAGAAACACTGAAGCTTTCTTT. This translates into CSATPNLGIGTRRNTEAFF.

The rearrangement joins TRBV12-3 or TRBV12-4 to TRBJ1-1; possibly TRBD1 for D (6 bases). The CDR3 totals 15 residues. Between the trimmed V and J ends, which lost 5 bases and 5 bases, there was a span of 18 bases. DNA for the CDR3: TGTGCCAGCAGTCCCGGCCAGGGGCGCGGGACTGAAGCTTTCTTT. It specifies CASSPGQGRGTEAFF.

This chain uses TRBV7-2 with TRBJ1-2, with D perhaps TRBD1 (5 bases). V was clipped by 1 base and J by 5 bases, with 20 bases between them. Germline V gene lookup returns CDR1 SGHTA and CDR2 FQGNSA. The CDR3 extends over 17 amino acids. The CDR3 sequence is CASSLVGVGFGAYGYTF. The CDR3 DNA reads TGTGCCAGCAGCTTAGTGGGGGTCGGGTTCGGCGCGTATGGCTACACCTTC.

At least ten counts were recorded for this clonotype. The V call is TRBV6-5, the J call TRBJ2-7; D not resolved. Trimming took off 2 bases at V and 3 bases at J, with 11 bases between the two ends. Looked up from germline, CDR1 is MNHEY and CDR2 is SVGAGI. The CDR3 spans 14 residues. The CDR3 DNA follows: TGTGCCAGCAGTTACCTCTCCACCAACTACGAGCAGTACTTC. Amino acids: CASSYLSTNYEQYF.

The V call is TRBV29-1, the J call TRBJ1-5, with TRBD1 identical over 10 bases. Germline CDR1 and CDR2: SQVTM and ANQGSEA. Unmatched junction bases numbered 9, after V lost 4 bases and J lost 9 bases. This CDR3 has 14 residues. In nucleotides, the CDR3 is TGCAGCGTTGCCGGAGACAGGGGGCAAGGGCCCCAGCATTTT. It is translated as CSVAGDRGQGPQHF.

This clonotype turned up a few times. V and J are TRBV12-3 or TRBV12-4 and TRBJ2-2, with 7 bases that match TRBD2. The CDR3 covers 15 residues. V dropped 2 bases and J dropped 5; count of bases not matched to a gene: 5. CDR3: CASSLSTSRTGELFF. CDR3 nucleotides: TGTGCCAGCAGTTTATCGACTAGCAGGACCGGGGAGCTGTTTTTT.

In this sample, this clonotype turned up many times. The rearrangement joins TRBV20-1 to TRBJ1-1; TRBD1 might be the D (5 bases). Per germline, CDR1 DFQATT and CDR2 SNEGSKA (reference sequence). This CDR3 has 11 residues. V lost 1 base and J lost 8, with 8 bases in between. CDR3 region: CSARAGLEAFF. In DNA, the CDR3 is TGCAGTGCTAGAGCGGGACTAGAAGCTTTCTTT.

This clonotype was counted many times. The rearrangement links TRBV15 to TRBJ1-5; no clear D gene. Per germline, CDR1 LNHNV and CDR2 YYDKDF (reference sequence). Trimming took 4 bases from V and 0 from J, leaving 10 bases between them. The CDR3 loop spans 15 amino acids. Here the CDR3 reads CATSKVRNSNQPQHF. The DNA for the CDR3 is TGTGCCACCAGCAAGGTGAGGAATAGCAATCAGCCCCAGCATTTT. The whole variable domain, filled in from reference TRBV15 and TRBJ1-5, reads DAMVIQNPRYQVTQFGKPVTLSCSQTLNHNVMYWYQQKSSQAPKLLFHYYDKDFNNEADTPDNFQSRRPNTSFCFLDIRSPGLGDTAMYLCATSKVRNSNQPQHFGDGTRLSIL.

The gene calls are TRBV7-1 and TRBJ2-3, with 8 nucleotides matching TRBD1. TRBV7-1 is an ORF, with its function uncertain. Trimming took 3 bases from V and 4 from J; bases not matched to a gene: 9. The CDR3 length is 16 residues. The CDR3, as DNA: TGTGCCAGCAGCTCCAATGCAGGGGGCGCATCAGATACGCAGTATTTT. Its translation is CASSSNAGGASDTQYF.

This clonotype was observed at least ten times. The gene calls are TRBV20-1 and TRBJ2-7, with unresolved D. The CDR3 contains 12 residues. V lost 6 bases, J lost 0 bases, and 9 bases lay in between. CDR1 is DFQATT, CDR2 SNEGSKA, per germline (reference sequence). The CDR3 reads CSAPTSSYEQYF. The CDR3 DNA sequence: TGCAGTGCGCCCACGTCCTCCTACGAGCAGTACTTC.

At least ten counts were recorded for this clonotype. The gene calls are TRBV6-5 and TRBJ2-2; D is undetermined. This CDR3 has 12 amino acids. Germline assignment: CDR1 MNHEY and CDR2 SVGAGI. V lost 8 bases and J 1 base, leaving 5 bases between the germline ends. CDR3 nucleotide sequence: TGTGCCAGCGGCGGGAACACCGGGGAGCTGTTTTTT. Translating it yields CASGGNTGELFF.

This clonotype was seen at least ten times. The V gene is TRBV20-1, the J gene TRBJ2-3; 7 bases fit TRBD2. The CDR3 is made up of 17 amino acids. Losses at the gene ends were 0 bases for V and 0 bases for J; bases not matched to a gene: 9. Germline-derived CDR1 and CDR2 are DFQATT and SNEGSKA (reference sequence). CDR3 amino acids: CSARDLASGYSTDTQYF. The CDR3 region has the DNA TGCAGTGCTAGAGATTTAGCTAGCGGTTACAGCACAGATACGCAGTATTTT.

In its sample, this clonotype was seen many times. The V call is TRBV29-1, the J call TRBJ2-3; possible D gene TRBD2, 6 bases. The CDR3 runs to 12 residues. Germline V gene sequence: CDR1 SQVTM, CDR2 ANQGSEA. The V and J ends lost 8 bases and 7 bases respectively, with 16 bases between them. In DNA, the CDR3 is TGCAGCCTGCGGGACGGACCGAATACGCAGTATTTT. Translated: CSLRDGPNTQYF.